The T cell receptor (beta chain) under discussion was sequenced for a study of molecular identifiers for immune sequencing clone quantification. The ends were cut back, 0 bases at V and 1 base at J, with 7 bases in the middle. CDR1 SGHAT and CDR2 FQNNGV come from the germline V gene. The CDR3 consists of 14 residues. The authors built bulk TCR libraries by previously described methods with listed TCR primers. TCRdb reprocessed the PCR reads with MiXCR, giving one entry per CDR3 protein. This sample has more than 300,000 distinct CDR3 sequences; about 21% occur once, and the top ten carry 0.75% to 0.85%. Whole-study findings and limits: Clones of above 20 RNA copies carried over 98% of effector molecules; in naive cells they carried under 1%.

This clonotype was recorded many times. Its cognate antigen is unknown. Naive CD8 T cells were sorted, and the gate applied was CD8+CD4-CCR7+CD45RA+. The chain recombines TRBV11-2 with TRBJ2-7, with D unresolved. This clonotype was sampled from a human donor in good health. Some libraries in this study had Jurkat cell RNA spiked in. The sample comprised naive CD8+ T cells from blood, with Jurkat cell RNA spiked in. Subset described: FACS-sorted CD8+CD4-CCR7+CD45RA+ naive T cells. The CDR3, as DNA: TGTGCCAGCAGCTTAGAATTGGGTTCCTACGAGCAGTACTTC. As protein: CASSLELGSYEQYF.